Shown below are 8 T cell receptor beta chains from a single sample sequenced in a study of regulatory T cells in long-lasting Graves disease. Time point given: newly diagnosed GD, antithyroid drugs for less than 3 months. The TCR library was prepared using RNA isolated from PBMCs. Relying on iRepertoire HTBI primers and Arm-PCR of CDR3 regions, the team built TCR beta libraries. A single record per CDR3 protein comes from TCRdb applying MiXCR to the multiplex PCR reads. The sample lists about 210,000 distinct CDR3 sequences, roughly 19% occurring once. Another study also made use of these data, one on T cells in Graves' hyperthyroidism and ophthalmopathy.

The source was peripheral blood mononuclear cells (PBMCs), collected at new diagnosis, from a patient treated with antithyroid drugs. Every receptor here comes from a woman aged 25 to 39 with Graves disease.

This clonotype was observed many times. The chain combines TRBV2 with TRBJ1-1; TRBD1 is a possible D gene (6 bases). The CDR3 sequence is 14 residues long. CDR1 and CDR2 from the germline V gene are SNHLY and FYNNEI. Trimming took 1 base from V and 11 from J, leaving 17 bases between them. The CDR3 spells CASSEGGGRGWAFF. Written as DNA, the CDR3 is TGTGCCAGCAGTGAAGGGGGAGGGAGGGGGTGGGCTTTCTTT.

This clonotype has a count of ten or more. The chain has TRBV12-3 or TRBV12-4 and TRBJ1-2, with 7 bases that match TRBD1. This CDR3 is 13 amino acids long. V dropped 11 bases and J dropped 8; count of bases not matched to a gene: 14. CDR3 loop: CAVRASTGSGYTF. DNA of the CDR3: TGTGCCGTCAGGGCTTCGACAGGGAGCGGCTACACCTTC.

This clonotype has just a few counts. The rearrangement uses TRBV11-2 and TRBJ2-2; the D gene is possibly TRBD2 (6 bases). Germline CDR1 reads SGHAT; CDR2 reads FQNNGV. Trimming shortened V by 5 bases and J by 1 base, and 11 bases separated the two germline ends. This CDR3 region has 15 residues. CDR3: CASSPRDWNTGELFF. The CDR3 DNA reads TGTGCCAGCAGCCCGAGGGACTGGAACACCGGGGAGCTGTTTTTT.

The table lists this clonotype with many counts. The chain joins TRBV18 to TRBJ1-1; no clear D. This CDR3 comprises 15 residues. Germline values: CDR1 KGHSH, CDR2 LQKENI. V shed 4 bases and J shed 1 base, with 13 bases lying between them. The CDR3 coding sequence is TGTGCCAGCTCACTGAGAGTGGGGAAGAACACTGAAGCTTTCTTT. Its protein is CASSLRVGKNTEAFF.

This clonotype occurred many times. The chain combines TRBV12-3 or TRBV12-4 with TRBJ2-1; D is tentatively TRBD1 or TRBD2 (5 bases each). Trimming removed 6 bases at V and 0 bases at J, with 12 bases between. This CDR3 spans 15 amino acids. The CDR3 is CASSPGAGSYNEQFF. The DNA for the CDR3 is TGTGCCAGCAGCCCCGGGGCAGGCTCCTACAATGAGCAGTTCTTC.

The chain recombines TRBV29-1 with TRBJ1-2; D remains unclear. This CDR3 comprises 12 residues. V was trimmed by 3 bases and J by 2 bases, leaving 7 bases between them. Germline CDR1 and CDR2: SQVTM and ANQGSEA. In DNA form, the CDR3 reads TGCAGCGTTGAGGGCATGAACTATGGCTACACCTTC. Amino acids: CSVEGMNYGYTF.

This clonotype showed up many times. This chain connects TRBV11-2 to TRBJ2-3, with 11 positions matching TRBD2. The CDR3 covers 15 residues. CDR1 and CDR2 (germline): SGHAT, FQNNGV. Trimming took 2 bases from V and 6 from J; bases not matched to a gene: 4. CDR3 coding DNA: TGTGCCAGCAGCTTACTAGCGGGGGGTAGGGATACGCAGTATTTT. Its protein product is CASSLLAGGRDTQYF. The full variable domain, with the rest looked up from reference TRBV11-2 and TRBJ2-3, is EAGVAQSPRYKIIEKRQSVAFWCNPISGHATLYWYQQILGQGPKLLIQFQNNGVVDDSQLPKDRFSAERLKGVDSTLKIQPAKLEDSAVYLCASSLLAGGRDTQYFGPGTRLTVL.

The table lists this clonotype with many counts. The chain recombines TRBV3-1 with TRBJ1-5; no reliable D call. Germline V gene data show CDR1 as LGHDT and CDR2 as YNNKEL (reference sequence). Trimming stripped 0 bases from V and 2 bases from J, with 8 bases between. This CDR3 spans 15 amino acids. The CDR3 bases are TGTGCCAGCAGCCAAGATCCCCGGCGCAATCAGCCCCAGCATTTT. This sequence encodes CASSQDPRRNQPQHF. The full variable domain, completed using reference TRBV3-1 and TRBJ1-5, is DTAVSQTPKYLVTQMGNDKSIKCEQNLGHDTMYWYKQDSKKFLKIMFSYNNKELIINETVPNRFSPKSPDKAHLNLHINSLELGDSAVYFCASSQDPRRNQPQHFGDGTRLSIL.